The clone carrying this TCR beta chain turned up a few times. Its specificity is not known. These data belong to a study of beta chain features in type 1 diabetes. Across the whole study: Examination covered over 85,000,000 sorted cells spanning all samples.

Trimming removed 2 bases from V and 7 bases from J, with 11 bases in between. The germline CDR1 and CDR2 sequences are MGHRA and YSYEKL. This CDR3 comprises 13 residues. Every bit of the isolated RNA underwent reverse transcription, so sequencing read expressed TCRB transcripts. Some clones are missing from TCRdb's copy, which holds only in-frame ones; the method was immunoSEQ multiplex PCR. The sample yields 640,000 or so clones, 10% to 15% seen once. General study findings and limits: People with Type 1 diabetes carried modestly yet significantly shorter TCRB CDR3s in all four CD4+ subsets. Sampled from patients, naive, central memory and Treg TCRB repertoires appeared more similar than those sampled from healthy donors.

The V gene is TRBV4-1, the J gene TRBJ1-2; D gene ambiguous. Sequencing was performed on naive CD4+ T cells from blood. This receptor was identified in a man younger than 30 with type 1 diabetes. This CDR3 is CASSQQEWAGYTF. The CDR3 bases are TGCGCCAGCAGCCAACAGGAATGGGCTGGCTACACCTTC.